Presented here are 21 T cell receptor beta chains from one specimen sequenced in a study of blood T cell repertoires in COVID-19. Here immunoSEQ multiplex PCR was the method, and the copy in TCRdb shows in-frame clones only, minus some. The profile shows 80,000 or so clones, around 86% of them singletons. Sequencing input: peripheral blood. These receptors originate from a man of 80 years or more with acute or convalescent COVID-19.

V gene TRBV6-5 combines with J gene TRBJ2-7, with 7 nucleotides matching TRBD1. V trimming: 0 bases; J trimming: 1 base; junction bases outside the gene matches: 3. The CDR3 loop spans 15 amino acids. Looked up from germline, CDR1 is MNHEY and CDR2 is SVGAGI. The CDR3 loop reads CASSYSQGESYEQYF. The CDR3 nucleotides read TGTGCCAGCAGTTACTCCCAGGGGGAGTCCTACGAGCAGTACTTC.

The chain recombines TRBV19 with TRBJ2-2; TRBD2 agrees at 10 bases. Per germline, CDR1 LNHDA and CDR2 SQIVND (reference sequence). V trimming: 11 bases; J trimming: 6 bases; junction bases outside the gene matches: 15. The CDR3 is 16 amino acids. CDR3 sequence: CAGRKTQAGGPGELFF. CDR3 sequence (DNA): TGTGCCGGCCGAAAAACCCAAGCGGGAGGGCCCGGGGAGCTGTTTTTT.

This clone was detected a few times. This chain connects TRBV19 to TRBJ2-7; TRBD1 matches at 11 bases. The CDR3 consists of 14 residues. In germline, CDR1 is LNHDA, CDR2 SQIVND (reference sequence). Trimming at V came to 4 bases and at J to 4 bases, leaving 3 bases not matched to a gene. CDR3 DNA: TGTGCCAGTAGTAAAGGACAGGGGGCTTACGAGCAGTACTTC. It codes for CASSKGQGAYEQYF.

V and J are TRBV6-5 and TRBJ2-1, with D unclear. V lost 5 bases and J 0 bases, leaving 11 bases between the germline ends. Germline CDR1 and CDR2: MNHEY and SVGAGI. The CDR3 runs to 15 residues. The CDR3 DNA follows: TGTGCCAGCAGTCCCTTGGCCAGCTCCTACAATGAGCAGTTCTTC. Protein sequence: CASSPLASSYNEQFF.

This chain connects TRBV14 to TRBJ1-2; D is ambiguous. Trimming cost V 4 bases and J 4 bases, with 7 bases left between them. Germline CDR1 is SGHDN and CDR2 is FVKESK. The CDR3 covers 12 residues. The CDR3 region has the DNA TGTGCCAGCAGCCGATCCGGCTATGGCTACACCTTC. It codes for CASSRSGYGYTF.

The chain carries TRBV30 and TRBJ1-6; D is unclear. With 3 bases removed from V and 9 bases from J, the gap between germline ends came to 12 bases. This CDR3 has 13 amino acids. Per the germline V gene, CDR1 is GTSNPN and CDR2 is SVGIG (reference sequence). The CDR3 bases are TGTGCCTGGAGCCGGGGAAAGGGTTCACCCCTCCACTTT. Translation: CAWSRGKGSPLHF.

This clone was recorded once. The chain recombines TRBV28 with TRBJ2-5; a weak D match, TRBD2 (7 bases). Germline CDR1 MDHEN, CDR2 SYDVKM. CDR3 length: 13 amino acids. With 7 bases removed from V and 5 bases from J, the gap between germline ends came to 14 bases. The CDR3 DNA is TGTGCCAGCACATTACGCGGGGGCGAGACCCAGTACTTC. Translation: CASTLRGGETQYF.

The CDR3 nucleotides are TGTGCCACCGACAGGGAATACACTGAAGCTTTCTTT. Translating it yields CATDREYTEAFF. The rearrangement links TRBV28 to TRBJ1-1; 7 bases are shared with TRBD1. V lost 10 bases, J lost 3 bases, and 5 bases stayed unmatched. The germline V gene has CDR1 MDHEN and CDR2 SYDVKM. The CDR3 extends over 12 amino acids. Complete variable domain (other parts from reference TRBV28 and TRBJ1-1): DVKVTQSSRYLVKRTGEKVFLECVQDMDHENMFWYRQDPGLGLRLIYFSYDVKMKEKGDIPEGYSVSREKKERFSLILESASTNQTSMYLCATDREYTEAFFGQGTRLTVV.

The chain recombines TRBV4-1 with TRBJ1-6; TRBD1 is a possible D gene (5 bases). CDR1 is MGHRA, CDR2 YSYEKL, per germline. The CDR3 sequence is 15 residues long. V gave up 1 base and J gave up 7 bases, with 11 bases separating them. DNA of the CDR3: TGCGCCAGCAGCCAAGGACAGAGCCAGAATTCACCCCTCCACTTT. The encoded protein is CASSQGQSQNSPLHF.

V and J are TRBV6-6 and TRBJ1-1; the match to TRBD1 covers 7 bases. This CDR3 is built from 16 residues. The V gene end was trimmed by 5 bases and the J gene end by 4 bases; junction bases not matched to a gene: 13. CDR1 and CDR2 (germline): MNHNY, SVGAGI (reference sequence). The CDR3 sequence is CASSRLHTGAGTEAFF. CDR3 DNA sequence: TGTGCCAGCAGTCGACTCCATACAGGGGCAGGCACTGAAGCTTTCTTT.

The chain combines TRBV19 with TRBJ1-6; 8 nucleotides agree with TRBD1. After removal of 6 bases from V and 7 bases from J, the junction contained 5 bases not matched to a gene. This CDR3 has 14 amino acids. The germline V gene encodes CDR1 LNHDA and CDR2 SQIVND (reference sequence). This chain's CDR3 is CASRLQGENSPLHF. CDR3 DNA sequence: TGTGCCAGTAGATTACAGGGGGAAAATTCACCCCTCCACTTT.

The chain combines TRBV2 with TRBJ2-1; TRBD2 might be the D (6 bases). The germline V and J ends were trimmed by 8 bases and 10 bases, with 12 bases remaining between them. From germline, CDR1 is SNHLY and CDR2 FYNNEI. The CDR3 contains 11 residues. The CDR3 is CASGGGIEQFF. DNA of the CDR3: TGTGCCAGCGGGGGAGGAATAGAGCAGTTCTTC.

J is TRBJ2-5 and V is TRBV5-1, with 8 nucleotides matching TRBD2. The CDR3 covers 14 residues. The V segment lost 7 bases and the J segment 4 bases; nucleotides outside the gene matches: 9. The germline CDR1 and CDR2 sequences are SGHRS and YFSETQ. CDR3 amino acids: CASGLSGSGETQYF. DNA for the CDR3: TGCGCCAGCGGGTTGAGCGGGAGTGGAGAGACCCAGTACTTC. Full variable domain (remainder filled in from reference TRBV5-1 and TRBJ2-5): KAGVTQTPRYLIKTRGQQVTLSCSPISGHRSVSWYQQTPGQGLQFLFEYFSETQRNKGNFPGRFSGRQFSNSRSEMNVSTLELGDSALYLCASGLSGSGETQYFGPGTRLLVL.

The chain recombines TRBV28 with TRBJ2-1, with TRBD2 matching over 9 bases. Trimming at V came to 4 bases and at J to 6 bases, leaving 7 bases not matched to a gene. The CDR3 extends over 15 amino acids. Germline-derived CDR1 and CDR2 are MDHEN and SYDVKM. The CDR3 nucleotides read TGTGCCAGCAGTTGGGCGGCTAGCGGGATCAATGAGCAGTTCTTC. Translating it yields CASSWAASGINEQFF.

The chain has TRBV13 and TRBJ2-7; 10 nucleotides match TRBD1. Germline V gives CDR1 PRHDT, CDR2 FYEKMQ (reference sequence). CDR3 length: 15 amino acids. The V segment lost 3 bases and the J segment 6 bases; nucleotides outside the gene matches: 8. CDR3 sequence: CASSLLGQGTTEQYF. The CDR3 DNA reads TGTGCCAGCAGCTTGTTGGGACAGGGGACTACCGAGCAGTACTTC. The full variable domain, completed using reference TRBV13 and TRBJ2-7, is AAGVIQSPRHLIKEKRETATLKCYPIPRHDTVYWYQQGPGQDPQFLISFYEKMQSDKGSIPDRFSAQQFSDYHSELNMSSLELGDSALYFCASSLLGQGTTEQYFGPGTRLTVT.

The DNA of the CDR3 is TGTGCCAGCAGTCTTCAAGCGGGGTCCTACAATGAGCAGTTCTTC. It encodes CASSLQAGSYNEQFF. The V and J genes are TRBV27 and TRBJ2-1; 7 bases agree with TRBD2. The CDR3 consists of 15 residues. With V trimmed by 5 bases and J by 1 base, 5 bases remained unmatched. From germline, CDR1 is MNHEY and CDR2 SMNVEV (reference sequence).

The genes are TRBV6-5 and TRBJ1-4; no clear D gene. The CDR3 is 13 amino acids. Trimming took off 8 bases at V and 2 bases at J, with 9 bases between the two ends. Per the germline V gene, CDR1 is MNHEY and CDR2 is SVGAGI. The CDR3 loop is CASCKRTNEKLFF. The CDR3 nucleotides read TGTGCCAGCTGTAAACGGACTAATGAAAAACTGTTTTTT.

The chain combines TRBV2 with TRBJ1-2; possibly TRBD1 for D (5 bases). In germline, CDR1 is SNHLY, CDR2 FYNNEI. V was shortened by 5 bases and J by 2 bases, with 9 bases between the two germline ends. This CDR3 spans 13 amino acids. The CDR3 here is CASSRQTNYGYTF. CDR3 in DNA: TGTGCCAGCAGTAGACAGACCAACTATGGCTACACCTTC.

The chain joins TRBV27 to TRBJ2-5, with D perhaps matching TRBD1 (5 bases). With 8 bases removed from V and 5 bases from J, the gap between germline ends came to 12 bases. This CDR3 has 12 residues. In germline, CDR1 is MNHEY, CDR2 SMNVEV (reference sequence). CDR3 region: CASGAVMETQYF. CDR3 nucleotides: TGTGCCAGCGGGGCTGTCATGGAGACCCAGTACTTC.

This chain joins TRBV5-1 and TRBJ2-2; TRBD2 might be the D (6 bases). Germline CDR1 reads SGHRS; CDR2 reads YFSETQ. Trimming shortened V by 5 bases and J by 2 bases, and 13 bases separated the two germline ends. This CDR3 is built from 15 residues. The CDR3 sequence: CASSMGGTNTGELFF. In DNA form, the CDR3 reads TGCGCCAGCAGTATGGGCGGGACTAACACCGGGGAGCTGTTTTTT.

J is TRBJ1-5 and V is TRBV18, with 7 bases that match TRBD1. The junction had 9 bases not matched to a gene; V was cut back by 6 bases and J by 7 bases. In germline, CDR1 is KGHSH, CDR2 LQKENI. The length of the CDR3 is 14 residues. The CDR3 DNA sequence: TGTGCCAGCTCTCCTCGACAGGGCGGGCAGCCCCAGCATTTT. Translated, it gives CASSPRQGGQPQHF.